In this sample, the clone carrying this TCR beta chain turned up once. The CDR3 runs 14 residues. Looked up from germline, CDR1 is SGDLS and CDR2 is YYNGEE. V was cut by 4 bases and J by 5 bases, with 15 bases left in between. The sample belongs to a study of blood T cell repertoires in COVID-19. Study overall: Spain, Italy and the United States supplied samples that represented acute and convalescent COVID-19. Sources were T cells, B-cell-depleted T cells, or PBMCs; the material itself was cDNA or gDNA.

As processed by the authors: Nucleated cell counts were estimated from reference gene primer amplification. Repertoires were generated with immunoSEQ multiplex PCR, while TCRdb's copy carries only in-frame clones and drops some. The V and J calls and the clone size are those of that table, but D and trimming were determined from the DNA. The sample shows hundreds of thousands of clones, roughly nine tenths of them seen only once. Researchers sorted participants into cohorts using their self-reported clinical history. The chain is built from TRBV9 and TRBJ1-1; a weak D match, TRBD1 (6 bases). Specimen: PBMCs or T cells enriched from blood (not recorded which). This TCR was sampled from a man aged 55 to 70 who had recovered from COVID-19. The CDR3 loop is CASSPAPTGTEAFF. The CDR3 bases are TGTGCCAGCAGCCCAGCACCTACAGGGACTGAAGCTTTCTTT.